This T cell receptor (beta chain) stems from a study of tumor T cells in aggressive B-cell lymphoma. The ends lost 7 bases at V and 8 bases at J; junction bases unmatched: 6. The CDR3 is 13 amino acids. Germline V gene lookup returns CDR1 MNHEY and CDR2 SMNVEV (reference sequence). The method was immunoSEQ multiplex PCR; TCRdb's version includes in-frame clones alone and lacks a portion of them. Of roughly 1,700 clones in the sample, 81% were seen once. The TCR was taken from an adult with diffuse large B cell lymphoma. The V call is TRBV27, the J call TRBJ2-1, with 9 bases fitting TRBD2. The source material was tumor tissue. CDR3 sequence: CASTFSGSDEQFF. CDR3 DNA: TGTGCCAGCACCTTTAGCGGGAGCGATGAGCAGTTCTTC.